At least ten counts were recorded for the clone carrying this T cell receptor beta chain. Its specificity is unknown. The source of the sample is a study of T cells in Graves' hyperthyroidism and ophthalmopathy. TCR beta CDR3 regions were amplified from RNA transcripts. When the TCR CDR3 underwent first-round RT-PCR, the HTBI primer set was used. TCRdb reanalysed the multiplex PCR reads using MiXCR and keeps one entry per CDR3 protein. The sample lists about 500,000 distinct CDR3 sequences; 46% were seen once. Germline CDR1 is SGHRS and CDR2 is YFSETQ. V gave up 5 bases and J gave up 5 bases; unmatched junction bases: 4. The CDR3 is made up of 13 amino acids. Study outcomes and limitations: Most expanded thyroid clonotypes above 0.001 recurred in blood.

The sequence was collected from an adult woman with Graves' disease, either hyperthyroidism or ophthalmopathy (not recorded which). J is TRBJ1-1 and V is TRBV5-1, with 9 bases that match TRBD1. The sample taken for sequencing was peripheral blood or thyroid tissue (not recorded which). CDR3 sequence (DNA): TGCGCCAGCAGACAACAGGGGGCTACTGAAGCTTTCTTT. Its protein product is CASRQQGATEAFF.